The next 18 T cell receptor beta chains were all read from a single sample in a study of blood T cells in healthy people across ages. Through a sample-barcoded 5' primer and a J-beta primer mix, a second PCR was run for about 6 to 12 cycles. TCRdb re-derived calls from the 5' RACE reads in MiXCR, one entry per CDR3 protein. The sample lists about 2 million distinct CDR3 sequences, about 50% occurring once. The sample consisted of blood. Receptors were obtained from a middle-aged woman in good health.

This clonotype was seen a few times. The chain joins TRBV3-1 to TRBJ1-2, with D uncertain. Germline loops: CDR1 LGHDT, CDR2 YNNKEL (reference sequence). The CDR3 is 15 residues long. V lost 1 base, J lost 4 bases, and 13 bases lay in between. The CDR3 nucleotides read TGTGCCAGCAGCCAAGCCGCGGAGCCAATCTATGGCTACACCTTC. Translation gives CASSQAAEPIYGYTF.

This clonotype was counted a few times. V and J are TRBV6-5 and TRBJ2-5; unclear D gene. The CDR3 runs to 16 residues. V was trimmed by 0 bases and J by 4 bases, leaving 15 bases between them. Germline V gene data show CDR1 as MNHEY and CDR2 as SVGAGI. The CDR3 here is CASSYSTVKPGETQYF. As DNA, the CDR3 is TGTGCCAGCAGTTACTCGACGGTCAAGCCGGGAGAGACCCAGTACTTC.

V gene TRBV28 combines with J gene TRBJ1-2; 9 bases fit TRBD1. The germline CDR1 and CDR2 sequences are MDHEN and SYDVKM. The junction had 5 bases not matched to a gene; V was cut back by 6 bases and J by 3 bases. There are 14 residues in the CDR3. DNA for the CDR3: TGTGCCAGCAGGCGGGACAGGGTTGACTATGGCTACACCTTC. Encoded protein: CASRRDRVDYGYTF.

This clonotype has just a few counts. V gene TRBV7-9 combines with J gene TRBJ1-5; D is unresolved. Germline loops: CDR1 SEHNR, CDR2 FQNEAQ (reference sequence). The V gene lost 1 base and the J gene lost 5 bases, with 9 bases spanning the gap. The CDR3 is 14 residues long. The CDR3 nucleotides are TGTGCCAGCAGCTTAGTTGGGGTGGATCAGCCCCAGCATTTT. It encodes CASSLVGVDQPQHF.

CDR3 region: CASSRLSGIQETQYF. CDR3 nucleotides: TGTGCCAGCAGCCGACTTAGCGGGATTCAAGAGACCCAGTACTTC. V is TRBV7-2 and J is TRBJ2-5, with TRBD2 matching over 8 bases. From germline, CDR1 is SGHTA and CDR2 FQGNSA. J gave up 2 bases and V 5 bases, and 7 bases lay outside the gene matches. CDR3 length: 15 amino acids.

This clonotype showed up just once. The rearrangement uses TRBV9 and TRBJ2-7; 9 nucleotides agree with TRBD1. The CDR3 runs 14 residues. CDR1 and CDR2 from the germline V gene are SGDLS and YYNGEE. Trimming removed 0 bases from V and 7 bases from J; junction bases left unmatched: 5. The CDR3 nucleotides are TGTGCCAGCAGCGTAGTTCAGACAGGGGGTGAGCAGTACTTC. Translation: CASSVVQTGGEQYF.

In its sample, this clonotype was seen a few times. V gene TRBV4-3 combines with J gene TRBJ2-1; the D is unclear. The V end was cut by 4 bases, the J end by 0 bases, with 13 bases between. CDR1 and CDR2 from the germline V gene are LGHNA and YSLEER. This CDR3 has 16 amino acids. In nucleotides, the CDR3 is TGCGCCAGCAGCCCCGGACCCGCGAGCTCCTACAATGAGCAGTTCTTC. This codes for CASSPGPASSYNEQFF.

The V and J genes are TRBV7-2 and TRBJ2-1, with 7 bases identical to TRBD2. J was trimmed by 3 bases and V by 6 bases; bases with no gene match: 17. This CDR3 comprises 18 residues. CDR1 and CDR2 from the germline V gene are SGHTA and FQGNSA. In nucleotides, the CDR3 is TGTGCCAGCAGGCCCAGCGTGGGCGGGGGAGGAAGCTACAATGAGCAGTTCTTC. As protein: CASRPSVGGGGSYNEQFF.

This rearrangement joins TRBV6-5 to TRBJ1-1; the D gene is possibly TRBD1 (5 bases). V was trimmed by 8 bases and J by 0 bases, leaving 10 bases between them. The germline V gene encodes CDR1 MNHEY and CDR2 SVGAGI. The CDR3 runs 13 residues. Written as DNA, the CDR3 is TGTGCCAGCGGCGGGGCGATGAACACTGAAGCTTTCTTT. It is translated as CASGGAMNTEAFF.

This chain connects TRBV5-1 to TRBJ2-7; 9 positions agree with TRBD2. The CDR3 extends over 21 amino acids. The ends lost 1 base at V and 3 bases at J; junction bases unmatched: 23. Germline CDR1 SGHRS, CDR2 YFSETQ. Here the CDR3 reads CASSLRLPTSGPGLPGYEQYF. The CDR3 region has the DNA TGCGCCAGCAGCTTGCGCCTCCCCACTAGCGGGCCAGGCCTGCCGGGCTACGAGCAGTACTTC.

The chain links TRBV20-1 to TRBJ2-7, with 8 bases matching TRBD1. Germline-derived CDR1 and CDR2 are DFQATT and SNEGSKA (reference sequence). This CDR3 region has 14 residues. Trimming took 6 bases from V and 6 from J; bases not matched to a gene: 13. DNA of the CDR3: TGCAGTGCCCCTGGACAGGGCGTGGGCTCCGAGCAGTACTTC. Its protein product is CSAPGQGVGSEQYF.

This chain links TRBV28 with TRBJ2-1; D uncertain. Germline CDR1 reads MDHEN; CDR2 reads SYDVKM. Trimming removed 6 bases from V and 9 bases from J, with 24 bases in between. CDR3 length: 16 amino acids. CDR3 coding DNA: TGTGCCAGCAGGTCCGGAGCCGGGCCCCTACTGAGTGAGCAGTTCTTC. Amino acid sequence: CASRSGAGPLLSEQFF.

The V call is TRBV29-1, the J call TRBJ1-6; D unclear. V was trimmed by 4 bases and J by 3 bases, leaving 7 bases between them. The CDR3 covers 13 residues. The V gene's germline CDR1 is SQVTM and CDR2 ANQGSEA. CDR3 residues: CSVAHDYNSPLHF. Here the CDR3 DNA reads TGCAGCGTTGCACACGACTATAATTCACCCCTCCACTTT.

This clonotype was recorded a few times. The chain carries TRBV6-6 and TRBJ2-5; 8 bases are a match to TRBD1. There are 13 residues in the CDR3. CDR1 is MNHNY, CDR2 SVGAGI, per germline (reference sequence). V was pared by 8 bases and J by 2 bases, with 4 bases of the junction left unmatched. As DNA, the CDR3 is TGTGCCAGCGCCGACAGGGGACAAGAGACCCAGTACTTC. Residues: CASADRGQETQYF.

The chain couples TRBV20-1 to TRBJ1-2, with 7 bases fitting TRBD1. The germline gives CDR1 DFQATT, CDR2 SNEGSKA (reference sequence). The CDR3 sequence is 15 residues long. The junction had 6 bases not matched to a gene; V was cut back by 0 bases and J by 2 bases. This chain's CDR3 is CSARDPGGLNYGYTF. Written as DNA, the CDR3 is TGCAGTGCTAGAGATCCAGGGGGACTCAACTATGGCTACACCTTC.

The chain uses TRBV4-2 and TRBJ1-4; no firm D call. V was clipped by 0 bases and J by 8 bases, with 10 bases between them. Per germline, CDR1 LGHNA and CDR2 YNFKEQ. CDR3 length: 14 amino acids. CDR3 protein: CASSQDTGFEKLFF. In DNA, the CDR3 is TGTGCCAGCAGCCAAGATACCGGGTTCGAAAAACTGTTTTTT.

Remarks on this clonotype: One junction end disagrees with the germline gene, perhaps due to a read error. V gene TRBV28 combines with J gene TRBJ2-7; TRBD1 aligns across 8 bases. This CDR3 is 16 amino acids long. Germline loops: CDR1 MDHEN, CDR2 SYDVKM. The CDR3 loop is CAGSLRQGAKKYEQYF. Here the CDR3 DNA reads TGTGCCGGCAGTTTACGGCAGGGGGCGAAAAAATACGAGCAGTACTTC.

Only a few counts were recorded for this clonotype. The rearrangement joins TRBV27 to TRBJ2-3; TRBD2 matches 8 bases. The CDR3 is made up of 13 amino acids. V was pared by 6 bases and J by 5 bases, with 4 bases of the junction left unmatched. The germline V gene has CDR1 MNHEY and CDR2 SMNVEV (reference sequence). CDR3 loop: CASRKTSVDTQYF. CDR3 DNA sequence: TGTGCCAGCAGAAAGACTAGCGTAGATACGCAGTATTTT.